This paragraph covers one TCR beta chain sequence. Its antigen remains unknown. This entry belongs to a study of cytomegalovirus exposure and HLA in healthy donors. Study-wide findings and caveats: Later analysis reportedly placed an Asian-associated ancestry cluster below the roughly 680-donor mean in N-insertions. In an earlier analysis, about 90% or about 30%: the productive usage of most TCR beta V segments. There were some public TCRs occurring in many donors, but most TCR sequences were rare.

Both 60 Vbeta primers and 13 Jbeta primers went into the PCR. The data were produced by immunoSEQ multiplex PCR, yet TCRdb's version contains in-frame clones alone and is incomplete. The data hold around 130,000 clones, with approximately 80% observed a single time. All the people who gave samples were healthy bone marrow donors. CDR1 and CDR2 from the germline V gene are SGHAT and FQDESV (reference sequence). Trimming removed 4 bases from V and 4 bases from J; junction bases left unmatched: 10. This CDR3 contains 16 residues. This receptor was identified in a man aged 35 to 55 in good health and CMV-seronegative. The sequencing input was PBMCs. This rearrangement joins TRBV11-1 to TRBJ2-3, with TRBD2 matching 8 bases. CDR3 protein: CASSYLLAGDADTQYF. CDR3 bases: TGTGCCAGCAGCTATCTCCTAGCGGGTGATGCAGATACGCAGTATTTT.